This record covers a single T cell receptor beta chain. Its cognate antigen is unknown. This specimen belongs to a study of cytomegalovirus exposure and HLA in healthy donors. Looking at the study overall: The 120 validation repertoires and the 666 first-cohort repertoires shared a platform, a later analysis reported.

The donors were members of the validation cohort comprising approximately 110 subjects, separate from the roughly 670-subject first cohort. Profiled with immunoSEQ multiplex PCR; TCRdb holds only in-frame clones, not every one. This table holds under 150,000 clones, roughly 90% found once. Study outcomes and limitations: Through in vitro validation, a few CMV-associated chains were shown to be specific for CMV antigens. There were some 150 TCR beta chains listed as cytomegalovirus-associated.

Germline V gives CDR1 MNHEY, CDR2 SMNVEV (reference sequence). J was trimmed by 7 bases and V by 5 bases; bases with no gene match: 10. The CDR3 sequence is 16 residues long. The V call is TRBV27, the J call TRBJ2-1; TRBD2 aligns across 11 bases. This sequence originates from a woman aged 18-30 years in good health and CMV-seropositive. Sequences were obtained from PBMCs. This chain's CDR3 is CASSLSLAGGPNEQFF. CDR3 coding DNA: TGTGCCAGCAGTCTCAGTCTAGCGGGGGGACCGAATGAGCAGTTCTTC.